A single sample gave rise to the 15 T cell receptor beta chains below, sequenced in a study of T cell responses to AZD1222 COVID-19 vaccine. Sequenced by immunoSEQ multiplex PCR; TCRdb stores in-frame clones only, minus some. The sample shows around 95,000 clones, more than 75% of them seen only once. The sample here was peripheral blood, taken on day 0 of AZD1222 vaccination. The source is an adult in good health.

The rearrangement links TRBV5-1 to TRBJ1-2, with TRBD1 identical over 11 bases. The CDR3 extends over 15 amino acids. Germline CDR1 SGHRS, CDR2 YFSETQ. V lost 2 bases and J lost 7; bases outside the gene matches: 7. As DNA, the CDR3 is TGCGCCAGCAGCTTTTCCGGACAGGGGGCGTTTGGCTACACCTTC. It translates to CASSFSGQGAFGYTF. The full variable domain, its missing parts supplied by reference TRBV5-1 and TRBJ1-2, is KAGVTQTPRYLIKTRGQQVTLSCSPISGHRSVSWYQQTPGQGLQFLFEYFSETQRNKGNFPGRFSGRQFSNSRSEMNVSTLELGDSALYLCASSFSGQGAFGYTFGSGTRLTVV.

The chain recombines TRBV6-1 with TRBJ1-2; D is perhaps TRBD1 (5 bases). This CDR3 has 14 amino acids. The V gene lost 1 base and the J gene lost 4 bases, with 10 bases spanning the gap. Germline lookup yields CDR1 MNHNS and CDR2 SASEGT. The CDR3 loop reads CASSEGPRVYGYTF. CDR3 sequence (DNA): TGTGCCAGCAGTGAAGGCCCCAGGGTCTATGGCTACACCTTC.

The chain is built from TRBV6-1 and TRBJ2-2; unclear D gene. The CDR3 contains 17 residues. Trimming stripped 0 bases from V and 3 bases from J, with 14 bases between. Germline values: CDR1 MNHNS, CDR2 SASEGT. The DNA of the CDR3 is TGTGCCAGCAGTGAAGCTCTACTCTCCCAGGACACCGGGGAGCTGTTTTTT. Its translation: CASSEALLSQDTGELFF.

The V gene is TRBV10-3, the J gene TRBJ1-3; D is perhaps TRBD1 (6 bases). This CDR3 has 14 residues. Germline values: CDR1 ENHRY, CDR2 SYGVKD. The germline V and J ends were trimmed by 6 bases and 4 bases, with 13 bases remaining between them. The CDR3 sequence: CAIRTGTKGNTIYF. DNA for the CDR3: TGTGCCATCAGGACAGGAACTAAGGGAAACACCATATATTTT.

The CDR3 bases are TGTGCCAGCAGTGAAAAGGGGGCGAGCTCCTACTTC. It codes for CASSEKGASSYF. This chain uses TRBV6-1 with TRBJ2-7; 7 bases align to TRBD1. V dropped 2 bases and J dropped 13; count of bases not matched to a gene: 8. This CDR3 comprises 12 residues. Germline V gene lookup returns CDR1 MNHNS and CDR2 SASEGT.

The rearrangement links TRBV5-1 to TRBJ1-2, with D unclear. Trimming shortened V by 0 bases and J by 4 bases, and 7 bases separated the two germline ends. The CDR3 sequence is 13 residues long. CDR1 is SGHRS and CDR2 is YFSETQ in the germline V gene. The CDR3 nucleotides read TGCGCCAGCAGCTTGGAGGCAGCCTATGGCTACACCTTC. Protein: CASSLEAAYGYTF.

The genes are TRBV27 and TRBJ1-5, with unresolved D. The CDR3 contains 15 residues. Germline loops: CDR1 MNHEY, CDR2 SMNVEV (reference sequence). The V end lost 0 bases, the J end lost 3 bases, and 9 bases lay between the germline ends. The chain's CDR3 is CASSLSHGPNQPQHF. The CDR3 nucleotides read TGTGCCAGCAGTTTATCCCACGGACCCAATCAGCCCCAGCATTTT.

The gene calls are TRBV5-1 and TRBJ1-4, with 10 bases lining up with TRBD1. The CDR3 contains 14 residues. The trim removed 4 bases at V and 8 bases at J, leaving 5 bases unmatched. Germline CDR1 and CDR2: SGHRS and YFSETQ. The DNA of the CDR3 is TGCGCCAGCAGCCTGGACAGGGGGGGCGAAAAACTGTTTTTT. Protein: CASSLDRGGEKLFF.

The V gene is TRBV4-1, the J gene TRBJ1-5; D remains unclear. CDR1 is MGHRA and CDR2 is YSYEKL in the germline V gene. The CDR3 runs 13 residues. The V and J ends lost 4 bases and 4 bases respectively, with 8 bases between them. CDR3 loop: CASSPLSNQPQHF. CDR3 nucleotide sequence: TGCGCCAGCAGCCCGCTATCAAATCAGCCCCAGCATTTT.

This clone was seen only once. The chain is built from TRBV19 and TRBJ1-1, with TRBD1 matching over 10 bases. Looked up from germline, CDR1 is LNHDA and CDR2 is SQIVND (reference sequence). The CDR3 length is 16 residues. V trimming: 3 bases; J trimming: 1 base; junction bases outside the gene matches: 5. For the CDR3, the DNA is TGTGCCAGTAGTATTGGGACAGGGGTCCCGAACACTGAAGCTTTCTTT. This translates into CASSIGTGVPNTEAFF. The full variable domain, completed using reference TRBV19 and TRBJ1-1, is DGGITQSPKYLFRKEGQNVTLSCEQNLNHDAMYWYRQDPGQGLRLIYYSQIVNDFQKGDIAEGYSVSREKKESFPLTVTSAQKNPTAFYLCASSIGTGVPNTEAFFGQGTRLTVV.

This chain joins TRBV7-9 and TRBJ2-2; 8 nucleotides line up with TRBD2. V shed 1 base and J 5 bases; nucleotides not matched to a gene: 6. Germline assignment: CDR1 SEHNR and CDR2 FQNEAQ (reference sequence). CDR3 length equals 16 residues. In DNA, the CDR3 is TGTGCCAGCAGCTTAGAGACTTTAGCGGGGACCGGGGAGCTGTTTTTT. Its translation is CASSLETLAGTGELFF.

By share, this clone ranks as medium-sized (0.01 to 0.1%). The chain employs TRBV27 and TRBJ2-7; 11 positions match TRBD1. Germline CDR1 is MNHEY and CDR2 is SMNVEV (reference sequence). The CDR3 is 15 amino acids. J lost 6 bases, V lost 4 bases, and 8 bases had no gene match. The CDR3 nucleotides are TGTGCCAGCAGTTCAGCAGGACAGGGGGCTAGCGAGCAGTACTTC. It yields the protein CASSSAGQGASEQYF.

The chain recombines TRBV11-2 with TRBJ1-1; D ambiguous. Per the germline V gene, CDR1 is SGHAT and CDR2 is FQNNGV. Trimming removed 0 bases at V and 5 bases at J, with 13 bases between. The CDR3 covers 15 residues. This CDR3 is CASSLERAGRTEAFF. CDR3 sequence (DNA): TGTGCCAGCAGCTTAGAACGGGCCGGTAGGACTGAAGCTTTCTTT.

V and J are TRBV10-2 and TRBJ1-2; D remains unclear. Per germline, CDR1 WSHSY and CDR2 SAAADI. CDR3 length: 15 residues. With 0 bases removed from V and 5 bases from J, the gap between germline ends came to 13 bases. CDR3 nucleotides: TGCGCCAGCAGTGAGTCCGGACGCGGCAGGTATGGCTACACCTTC. Its translation is CASSESGRGRYGYTF.

The rearrangement joins TRBV19 to TRBJ1-5; D is perhaps TRBD1 (5 bases). The CDR3 sequence is 12 residues long. Germline values: CDR1 LNHDA, CDR2 SQIVND (reference sequence). Trimming removed 3 bases from V and 7 bases from J, with 7 bases in between. CDR3 protein: CASSMGGQPQHF. CDR3 DNA: TGTGCCAGTAGTATGGGGGGGCAGCCCCAGCATTTT.